One and the same sample provided the 8 T cell receptor beta chains below, sequenced in a study of human T cells and chemical hapten exposure (dated by TCRdb to the early 2020s). Library preparation used RACE. Sequencing was carried out with a NextSeq 500. TCRdb applied fastp at Q25 and MiXCR to the public reads, then kept only in-frame beta chains. Duplicate CDR3 protein sequences are folded into a single record with the most common DNA and genes. Here the sample has about 110,000 distinct CDR3 sequences; roughly a tenth occur a single time. 3.1% of the sample is in the top ten clones. Sample time point, as interpreted from the label and publication: patch test 2, 6 weeks after DPC sensitization. The sample's treatment or condition label, in plain terms: therapeutic diphenylcyclopropenone sensitization with weekly scalp DPC. Specimen: whole blood, collected in connection with sensitization to the hapten diphenylcyclopropenone (DPC). The receptors were sampled from a woman aged 35 to 49 with alopecia areata. Some clones in this sample may be carry-over from other donors' samples.

This clonotype has at least ten counts. CDR3 DNA sequence: TGTGCCAGCAGCTTAGCGACCAACCCGATACAAACCGGGGAGCTGTTTTTT. This sequence encodes CASSLATNPIQTGELFF. The V call is TRBV7-6, the J call TRBJ2-2; no firm D call. Trimming shortened V by 0 bases and J by 5 bases, and 16 bases separated the two germline ends. The CDR3 is 17 amino acids. Germline lookup yields CDR1 SGHVS and CDR2 FNYEAQ.

V and J are TRBV6-2 or TRBV6-3 and TRBJ2-7, with a weak D call TRBD2 (5 bases). This CDR3 is built from 15 residues. Between the trimmed V and J ends, which lost 2 bases and 6 bases, there was a span of 17 bases. Germline V gene data show CDR1 as MNHEY and CDR2 as SVGEGT. In DNA, the CDR3 is TGTGCCAGCAGTTACCTCACCCCGGGTGCGGGCGAGCAGTACTTC. Amino acid sequence: CASSYLTPGAGEQYF.

In this sample, this clonotype turned up a few times. The CDR3 DNA is TGTGCCAGCAGTCCACAGGGGGCCGAGCAGTACTTC. This encodes CASSPQGAEQYF. The chain uses TRBV12-3 or TRBV12-4 and TRBJ2-7; TRBD1 matches 9 bases. V dropped 5 bases and J dropped 6; count of bases not matched to a gene: 2. There are 12 residues in the CDR3.

This clonotype was seen ten or more times. This rearrangement joins TRBV7-2 to TRBJ2-7, with TRBD2 identical over 15 bases. Germline trimming cut 5 bases from V and 0 bases from J; bases unmatched to any gene: 8. The germline CDR1 and CDR2 sequences are SGHTA and FQGNSA. The CDR3 contains 18 residues. The CDR3 coding sequence is TGTGCCAGCAGCCCTCTGGGACTAGCGGGGGGCTCCTCCTACGAGCAGTACTTC. Amino acid sequence: CASSPLGLAGGSSYEQYF.

In this sample, this clonotype turned up many times. The chain is built from TRBV6-1 and TRBJ1-1; no reliable D call. This CDR3 is 11 amino acids long. V was pared by 4 bases and J by 11 bases, with 11 bases between. Germline-derived CDR1 and CDR2 are MNHNS and SASEGT. The CDR3 protein is CASSGNGGAFF. In nucleotides, the CDR3 is TGTGCCAGCAGTGGTAACGGTGGGGCTTTCTTT.

V is TRBV12-3 or TRBV12-4 and J is TRBJ1-2; D uncertain. With 3 bases removed from V and 0 bases from J, the gap between germline ends came to 14 bases. The CDR3 has 16 amino acids. CDR3 residues: CASSLRSLLPNYGYTF. The DNA for the CDR3 is TGTGCCAGCAGTTTGCGTTCTCTACTCCCTAACTATGGCTACACCTTC.

The sample holds a few counts of this clonotype. The chain recombines TRBV7-9 with TRBJ1-2; the D gene is possibly TRBD1 (5 bases). The CDR3 spans 15 residues. V lost 4 bases and J 4 bases, leaving 16 bases between the germline ends. The germline V gene encodes CDR1 SEHNR and CDR2 FQNEAQ (reference sequence). CDR3 bases: TGTGCCAGCAGCTCAATGGACGCGGGACCCTATGGCTACACCTTC. It translates to CASSSMDAGPYGYTF. Variable domain in full (rest from reference TRBV7-9 and TRBJ1-2): DTGVSQNPRHKITKRGQNVTFRCDPISEHNRLYWYRQTLGQGPEFLTYFQNEAQLEKSRLLSDRFSAERPKGSFSTLEIQRTEQGDSAMYLCASSSMDAGPYGYTFGSGTRLTVV.

This clonotype came up a few times. The genes are TRBV5-4 and TRBJ2-5; 12 bases match TRBD2. V lost 0 bases and J lost 6; bases outside the gene matches: 9. Germline values: CDR1 SGHNT, CDR2 YYREEE (reference sequence). This CDR3 region has 17 residues. CDR3 sequence reads: CASSLGSSGGALKTQYF. The CDR3 nucleotides are TGTGCCAGCAGCTTGGGTTCTAGCGGGGGGGCCTTGAAGACCCAGTACTTC.